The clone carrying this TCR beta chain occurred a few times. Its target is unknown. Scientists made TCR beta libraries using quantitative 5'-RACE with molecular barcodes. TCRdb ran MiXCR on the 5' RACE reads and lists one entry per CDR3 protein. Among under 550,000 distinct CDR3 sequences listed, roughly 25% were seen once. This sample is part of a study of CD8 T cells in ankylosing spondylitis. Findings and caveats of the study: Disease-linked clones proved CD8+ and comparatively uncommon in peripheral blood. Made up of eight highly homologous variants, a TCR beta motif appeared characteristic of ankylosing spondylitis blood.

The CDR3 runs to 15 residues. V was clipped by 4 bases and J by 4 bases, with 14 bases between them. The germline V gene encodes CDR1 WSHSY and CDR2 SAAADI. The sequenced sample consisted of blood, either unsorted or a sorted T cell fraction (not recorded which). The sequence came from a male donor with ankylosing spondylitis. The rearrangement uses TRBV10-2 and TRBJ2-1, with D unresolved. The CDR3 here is CASSATDSLYNEQFF. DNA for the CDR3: TGCGCCAGCAGTGCAACAGACTCCCTATACAATGAGCAGTTCTTC.